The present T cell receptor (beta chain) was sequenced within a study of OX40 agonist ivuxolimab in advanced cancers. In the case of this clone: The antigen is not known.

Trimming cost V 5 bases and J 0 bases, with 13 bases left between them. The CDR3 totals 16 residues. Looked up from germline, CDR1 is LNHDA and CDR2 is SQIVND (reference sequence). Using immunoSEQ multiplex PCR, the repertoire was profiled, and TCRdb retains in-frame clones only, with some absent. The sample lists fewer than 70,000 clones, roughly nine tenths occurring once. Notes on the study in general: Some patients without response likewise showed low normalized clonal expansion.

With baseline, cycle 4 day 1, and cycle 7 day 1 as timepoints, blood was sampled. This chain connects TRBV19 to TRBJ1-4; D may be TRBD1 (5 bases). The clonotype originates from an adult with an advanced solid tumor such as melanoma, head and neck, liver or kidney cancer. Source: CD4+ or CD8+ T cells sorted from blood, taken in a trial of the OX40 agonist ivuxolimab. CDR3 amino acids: CASSADSGATNEKLFF. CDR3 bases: TGTGCCAGTAGTGCTGATTCGGGGGCAACTAATGAAAAACTGTTTTTT.